This T cell receptor (beta chain) was sequenced for a study of response to subunit inactivated influenza vaccine. Per germline, CDR1 SQVTM and CDR2 ANQGSEA. The V end was cut by 4 bases, the J end by 2 bases, with 8 bases between. This CDR3 is built from 12 residues. On this clonotype: Its antigen is currently unknown.

Study-wide findings and caveats: Only a handful of new T cells, the authors suggested, are recruited with each seasonal influenza vaccination.

TCRdb reprocessed the RT-PCR reads via MiXCR and lists one record per CDR3 protein. Altogether around 320,000 distinct CDR3 sequences are present, roughly 20% being singletons, with the ten largest covering under 13%. This TCR derives from a man aged 50 to 69 who received an inactivated influenza vaccine. The chain couples TRBV29-1 to TRBJ1-2, with D uncertain. Specimen: PBMCs from blood, collected less than 22 months after vaccination. The CDR3 loop reads CSVVLRNYGYTF. The DNA for the CDR3 is TGCAGCGTTGTCCTCAGAAACTATGGCTACACCTTC.